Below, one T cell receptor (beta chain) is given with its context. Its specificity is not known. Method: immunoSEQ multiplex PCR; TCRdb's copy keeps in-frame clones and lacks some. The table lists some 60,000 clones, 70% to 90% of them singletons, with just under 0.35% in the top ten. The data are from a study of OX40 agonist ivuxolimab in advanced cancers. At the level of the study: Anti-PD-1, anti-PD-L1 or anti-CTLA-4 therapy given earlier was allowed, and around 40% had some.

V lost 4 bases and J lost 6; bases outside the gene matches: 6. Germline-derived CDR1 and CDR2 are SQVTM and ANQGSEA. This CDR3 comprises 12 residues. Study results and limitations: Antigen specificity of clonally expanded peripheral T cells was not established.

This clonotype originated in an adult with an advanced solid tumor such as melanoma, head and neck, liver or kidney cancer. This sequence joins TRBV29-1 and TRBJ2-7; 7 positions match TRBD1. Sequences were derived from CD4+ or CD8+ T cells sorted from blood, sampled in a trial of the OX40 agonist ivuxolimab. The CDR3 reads CSVVRDRGEQYF. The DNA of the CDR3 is TGCAGCGTTGTGAGGGACAGAGGCGAGCAGTACTTC.